This T cell receptor beta chain derives from a study of neoadjuvant anti-PD-1 for oral cavity cancer. Study overall: Patients without progression got a fourth dose around day 43.

Germline CDR1 reads LGHNA; CDR2 reads YNFKEQ. The CDR3 consists of 15 residues. Trimming left V 0 bases short and J 0 bases short, with 6 bases between. This clone was seen only a few times. The table came from immunoSEQ multiplex PCR; TCRdb's copy has only in-frame clones and leaves some out. The sample includes over 11,000 clones, roughly 74% of them seen just once. The time point was: after neoadjuvant nivolumab, at surgical resection. These newly diagnosed stage II-IVA oral cavity squamous cell carcinoma patients had no prior systemic or radiation treatment. The source is a person aged 35 to 85 with oral cavity squamous cell carcinoma. The chain joins TRBV4-2 to TRBJ1-3; D gene ambiguous. Sequenced material: PBMCs, taken after nivolumab (anti-PD-1) treatment. The CDR3 nucleotides are TGTGCCAGCAGCCAAGACTTTCACTCTGGAAACACCATATATTTT. It yields the protein CASSQDFHSGNTIYF.